This entry lists 26 T cell receptor beta chains sequenced from one sample in a study of hypomethylating agent response in myelodysplastic syndrome. The data were produced by immunoSEQ multiplex PCR, yet TCRdb's version contains in-frame clones alone and is incomplete. Of about 3,000 clones listed, about four fifths are singletons. Sequencing was performed on bone marrow, taken before or after starting hypomethylating agent treatment for myelodysplastic syndrome (not recorded which). The origin of the receptors is a human donor with myelodysplastic syndrome.

In nucleotides, the CDR3 is TGTGCCAGCAGTCCACAGGGATTAGGCACTGAAGCTTTCTTT. Protein product: CASSPQGLGTEAFF. The V call is TRBV27, the J call TRBJ1-1; a weak D match, TRBD1 (6 bases). Trimming removed 5 bases from V and 4 bases from J, with 14 bases in between. CDR3 length: 14 residues. CDR1 and CDR2 (germline): MNHEY, SMNVEV (reference sequence).

The V and J genes are TRBV6-5 and TRBJ2-1; D may be TRBD1 (6 bases). V lost 4 bases and J 10 bases, leaving 20 bases between the germline ends. CDR1 and CDR2 from the germline V gene are MNHEY and SVGAGI. The CDR3 runs to 15 residues. In DNA form, the CDR3 reads TGTGCCAGCAGTTGGACCGGGACATGGAGTCGCGAGCAGTTCTTC. Its translation: CASSWTGTWSREQFF.

The chain uses TRBV21-1 and TRBJ1-5; TRBD1, the table's D call, lacks a check against the DNA. TRBV21-1 is an annotated pseudogene. CDR3 length: 19 residues. CDR3: CASSNTDRNTIYSNQPQHF. CDR3 sequence (DNA): TGTGCCAGCAGCAATACGGACAGGAACACGATCTATAGCAATCAGCCCCAGCATTTT.

This clone was recorded a few times. The rearrangement joins TRBV6-1 to TRBJ1-6; the match to TRBD1 covers 10 bases. The CDR3 has 14 residues. J lost 5 bases, V lost 6 bases, and 1 base had no gene match. Germline V CDR1 and CDR2: MNHNS, SASEGT. Here the CDR3 DNA reads TGTGCCAGCAGGGGGACAGGGGATAATTCACCCCTCCACTTT. Translation: CASRGTGDNSPLHF.

This chain connects TRBV5-4 to TRBJ2-5, with unresolved D. The V and J ends lost 1 base and 3 bases respectively, with 4 bases between them. Germline V CDR1 and CDR2: SGHNT, YYREEE (reference sequence). The CDR3 totals 12 residues. CDR3 bases: TGTGCCAGCAGCTTGATGGAAGAGACCCAGTACTTC. This codes for CASSLMEETQYF.

A single count supports this clone. The V gene is TRBV7-2, the J gene TRBJ2-5, with 14 bases matching TRBD2. The CDR3 has 17 residues. With 1 base clipped from V and 5 bases from J, the junction kept 6 bases outside the gene matches. CDR1 is SGHTA, CDR2 FQGNSA, per germline. CDR3 region: CASSLGLAGGLGETQYF. CDR3 sequence (DNA): TGTGCCAGCAGCTTAGGACTAGCGGGGGGGCTGGGGGAGACCCAGTACTTC. The variable domain in full, with the rest retrieved from reference TRBV7-2 and TRBJ2-5, is GAGVSQSPSNKVTEKGKDVELRCDPISGHTALYWYRQSLGQGLEFLIYFQGNSAPDKSGLPSDRFSAERTGGSVSTLTIQRTQQEDSAVYLCASSLGLAGGLGETQYFGPGTRLLVL.

This chain uses TRBV5-5 with TRBJ1-6, with D hard to call. CDR3 size: 16 residues. Germline V CDR1 and CDR2: SGHKS, YYEKEE (reference sequence). Trimming pared 5 bases from V and 7 bases from J, leaving 19 bases between. This CDR3 reads CASSFGLDPRNSPLHF. The CDR3 nucleotides read TGTGCCAGCAGTTTTGGGTTGGACCCACGGAATTCACCCCTCCACTTT. Full variable domain (outside the CDR3, taken from reference TRBV5-5 and TRBJ1-6): DAGVTQSPTHLIKTRGQQVTLRCSPISGHKSVSWYQQVLGQGPQFIFQYYEKEERGRGNFPDRFSARQFPNYSSELNVNALLLGDSALYLCASSFGLDPRNSPLHFGNGTRLTVT.

J is TRBJ2-7 and V is TRBV28, with D perhaps matching TRBD2 (6 bases). The CDR3 contains 15 residues. V was clipped by 5 bases and J by 1 base, with 15 bases between them. Germline V gives CDR1 MDHEN, CDR2 SYDVKM. This chain's CDR3 is CASSIPSAGSYEQYF. CDR3 in DNA: TGTGCCAGCAGTATTCCGAGCGCGGGGTCCTACGAGCAGTACTTC.

V gene TRBV11-2 combines with J gene TRBJ2-1; D gene unclear. The V and J ends lost 0 bases and 7 bases respectively, with 7 bases between them. From germline, CDR1 is SGHAT and CDR2 FQNNGV. The CDR3 covers 13 residues. Written as DNA, the CDR3 is TGTGCCAGCAGCTTAGAGTCTTGGAATGAGCAGTTCTTC. Its translation is CASSLESWNEQFF.

The CDR3 reads CASSFGPNTGELFF. CDR3 coding DNA: TGTGCCAGCAGCTTCGGGCCCAACACCGGGGAGCTGTTTTTT. This chain uses TRBV7-6 with TRBJ2-2; D call uncertain. Germline values: CDR1 SGHVS, CDR2 FNYEAQ. The CDR3 contains 14 residues. The V gene lost 3 bases and the J gene lost 2 bases, with 7 bases spanning the gap.

This chain links TRBV27 with TRBJ2-7; no clear D gene. This CDR3 has 12 amino acids. The germline gives CDR1 MNHEY, CDR2 SMNVEV (reference sequence). Trimming left V 6 bases short and J 2 bases short, with 8 bases between. CDR3 in amino acids: CASSRFPYEQYF. CDR3 sequence (DNA): TGTGCCAGCAGCCGTTTCCCCTACGAGCAGTACTTC.

The chain carries TRBV18 and TRBJ1-6, with 10 bases matching TRBD1. V lost 3 bases, J lost 7 bases, and 3 bases stayed unmatched. Germline V CDR1 and CDR2: KGHSH, LQKENI. CDR3 length: 15 residues. The CDR3 sequence is CASSPGQGINSPLHF. DNA of the CDR3: TGTGCCAGCTCACCGGGACAGGGGATAAATTCACCCCTCCACTTT.

This chain uses TRBV25-1 with TRBJ1-2; no reliable D call. This CDR3 has 15 amino acids. CDR1 is MGHDK, CDR2 SYGVNS, per germline. V shed 3 bases and J shed 0 bases, with 11 bases lying between them. The chain's CDR3 is CASSDPGEPNYGYTF. CDR3 nucleotide sequence: TGTGCCAGCAGTGATCCGGGTGAACCTAACTATGGCTACACCTTC.

Here the CDR3 reads CASSLMGGGPDTQYF. The CDR3 DNA follows: TGTGCCAGCAGCTTGATGGGGGGGGGCCCAGATACGCAGTATTTT. The chain combines TRBV7-2 with TRBJ2-3; TRBD2 might be the D (7 bases). The CDR3 covers 15 residues. Trimming took off 3 bases at V and 4 bases at J, with 14 bases between the two ends. Germline loops: CDR1 SGHTA, CDR2 FQGNSA. Variable domain in full (rest from reference TRBV7-2 and TRBJ2-3): GAGVSQSPSNKVTEKGKDVELRCDPISGHTALYWYRQSLGQGLEFLIYFQGNSAPDKSGLPSDRFSAERTGGSVSTLTIQRTQQEDSAVYLCASSLMGGGPDTQYFGPGTRLTVL.

The J gene is TRBJ1-5, the V gene TRBV9; tentative D call: TRBD1 (5 bases). This CDR3 contains 17 residues. Per germline, CDR1 SGDLS and CDR2 YYNGEE. V lost 0 bases and J 7 bases, leaving 20 bases between the germline ends. The CDR3, as DNA: TGTGCCAGCAGCGTAGGCGCATTGGGGCAGGGAGAACAGCCCCAGCATTTT. Protein product: CASSVGALGQGEQPQHF.

J is TRBJ1-1 and V is TRBV19, with D perhaps TRBD1 (5 bases). The CDR3 has 13 amino acids. Per germline, CDR1 LNHDA and CDR2 SQIVND (reference sequence). The germline V and J ends were trimmed by 4 bases and 8 bases, with 14 bases remaining between them. CDR3 residues: CASSRGGGAEAFF. The CDR3 DNA is TGTGCCAGTAGTAGGGGAGGTGGGGCCGAAGCTTTCTTT.

The chain recombines TRBV27 with TRBJ2-6; D remains ambiguous. V was pared by 3 bases and J by 0 bases, with 6 bases between. This CDR3 spans 15 amino acids. Germline V gene sequence: CDR1 MNHEY, CDR2 SMNVEV (reference sequence). The CDR3 nucleotides read TGTGCCAGCAGTTTGGTGGGCTCTGGGGCCAACGTCCTGACTTTC. This codes for CASSLVGSGANVLTF.

The rearrangement joins TRBV10-3 to TRBJ1-6; TRBD1 agrees at 7 bases. Per the germline V gene, CDR1 is ENHRY and CDR2 is SYGVKD. The CDR3 loop spans 14 amino acids. The trim removed 10 bases at V and 5 bases at J, leaving 8 bases unmatched. CDR3 in amino acids: CASRQGRHNSPLHF. CDR3 DNA: TGTGCCAGCCGACAGGGTCGACATAATTCACCCCTCCACTTT.

In its sample, this clone ranks as large. This chain connects TRBV7-8 to TRBJ2-7; tentative D call: TRBD2 (7 bases). CDR3 length: 16 amino acids. The germline V and J ends were trimmed by 3 bases and 3 bases, with 18 bases remaining between them. Per germline, CDR1 SGHVS and CDR2 FQNEAQ. This CDR3 is CASSLEGGVGIYEQYF. The CDR3 DNA reads TGTGCCAGCAGCTTGGAAGGGGGGGTAGGAATCTACGAGCAGTACTTC. Filled out from reference TRBV7-8 and TRBJ2-7, the complete variable domain reads GAGVSQSPRYKVAKRGQDVALRCDPISGHVSLFWYQQALGQGPEFLTYFQNEAQLDKSGLPSDRFFAERPEGSVSTLKIQRTQQEDSAVYLCASSLEGGVGIYEQYFGPGTRLTVT.

The rearrangement links TRBV30 to TRBJ2-3; D tentatively reads TRBD1 or TRBD2 (6 bases each). In germline, CDR1 is GTSNPN, CDR2 SVGIG (reference sequence). The CDR3 contains 12 residues. Trimming pared 4 bases from V and 5 bases from J, leaving 10 bases between. CDR3 coding DNA: TGTGCCTGGAATGGGGGGCAAGATACGCAGTATTTT. Protein sequence: CAWNGGQDTQYF.

The V gene is TRBV5-1, the J gene TRBJ1-5; TRBD1 aligns across 7 bases. Unmatched junction bases numbered 4, after V lost 4 bases and J lost 0 bases. This CDR3 comprises 15 residues. From germline, CDR1 is SGHRS and CDR2 YFSETQ. CDR3 DNA sequence: TGCGCCAGCAGCCCGACAGGGAGTAGCAATCAGCCCCAGCATTTT. Translating gives CASSPTGSSNQPQHF.

The V and J genes are TRBV7-2 and TRBJ2-7; 10 bases map to TRBD1. Trimming at V came to 5 bases and at J to 5 bases, leaving 9 bases not matched to a gene. Germline V gives CDR1 SGHTA, CDR2 FQGNSA. CDR3 length equals 15 residues. DNA for the CDR3: TGTGCCAGCAGCCCGCCCGGGACAGGGGTTAACGAGCAGTACTTC. Protein: CASSPPGTGVNEQYF.

The chain has TRBV27 and TRBJ2-7, with a weak D call TRBD1 (6 bases). The germline CDR1 and CDR2 sequences are MNHEY and SMNVEV (reference sequence). The CDR3 consists of 13 residues. With 10 bases removed from V and 2 bases from J, the gap between germline ends came to 15 bases. CDR3 coding DNA: TGTGCCACCAGGGGTGGGAGCACCTACGAGCAGTACTTC. Translated: CATRGGSTYEQYF.

The V and J genes are TRBV6-1 and TRBJ1-3; the match to TRBD1 covers 7 bases. The CDR3 has 15 amino acids. CDR1 and CDR2 from the germline V gene are MNHNS and SASEGT. V shed 5 bases, J shed 8 bases, and the junction held 12 bases outside the gene matches. The CDR3 sequence is CASSLQTGTVDTIYF. In DNA form, the CDR3 reads TGTGCCAGCAGTTTACAGACAGGGACGGTGGACACCATATATTTT.

The V call is TRBV11-1, the J call TRBJ2-7; D may correspond to TRBD1 or TRBD2 (5 bases each). Between the trimmed V and J ends, which lost 3 bases and 6 bases, there was a span of 12 bases. This CDR3 has 13 residues. The germline gives CDR1 SGHAT, CDR2 FQDESV (reference sequence). Here the CDR3 DNA reads TGTGCCAGCAGCTTTTCGGGGCCCGCCGAGCAGTACTTC. Protein: CASSFSGPAEQYF.

Remarks on this clone: Compared with germline, one end of the junction differs, possibly owing to a read error. The chain couples TRBV29-1 to TRBJ2-7, with TRBD1 identical over 10 bases. Per germline, CDR1 SQVTM and CDR2 ANQGSEA. The CDR3 runs to 12 residues. CDR3 DNA: TGCAGCGTTGGACAGGGGGCCTACGGGCAGTACTTC. As protein: CSVGQGAYGQYF.